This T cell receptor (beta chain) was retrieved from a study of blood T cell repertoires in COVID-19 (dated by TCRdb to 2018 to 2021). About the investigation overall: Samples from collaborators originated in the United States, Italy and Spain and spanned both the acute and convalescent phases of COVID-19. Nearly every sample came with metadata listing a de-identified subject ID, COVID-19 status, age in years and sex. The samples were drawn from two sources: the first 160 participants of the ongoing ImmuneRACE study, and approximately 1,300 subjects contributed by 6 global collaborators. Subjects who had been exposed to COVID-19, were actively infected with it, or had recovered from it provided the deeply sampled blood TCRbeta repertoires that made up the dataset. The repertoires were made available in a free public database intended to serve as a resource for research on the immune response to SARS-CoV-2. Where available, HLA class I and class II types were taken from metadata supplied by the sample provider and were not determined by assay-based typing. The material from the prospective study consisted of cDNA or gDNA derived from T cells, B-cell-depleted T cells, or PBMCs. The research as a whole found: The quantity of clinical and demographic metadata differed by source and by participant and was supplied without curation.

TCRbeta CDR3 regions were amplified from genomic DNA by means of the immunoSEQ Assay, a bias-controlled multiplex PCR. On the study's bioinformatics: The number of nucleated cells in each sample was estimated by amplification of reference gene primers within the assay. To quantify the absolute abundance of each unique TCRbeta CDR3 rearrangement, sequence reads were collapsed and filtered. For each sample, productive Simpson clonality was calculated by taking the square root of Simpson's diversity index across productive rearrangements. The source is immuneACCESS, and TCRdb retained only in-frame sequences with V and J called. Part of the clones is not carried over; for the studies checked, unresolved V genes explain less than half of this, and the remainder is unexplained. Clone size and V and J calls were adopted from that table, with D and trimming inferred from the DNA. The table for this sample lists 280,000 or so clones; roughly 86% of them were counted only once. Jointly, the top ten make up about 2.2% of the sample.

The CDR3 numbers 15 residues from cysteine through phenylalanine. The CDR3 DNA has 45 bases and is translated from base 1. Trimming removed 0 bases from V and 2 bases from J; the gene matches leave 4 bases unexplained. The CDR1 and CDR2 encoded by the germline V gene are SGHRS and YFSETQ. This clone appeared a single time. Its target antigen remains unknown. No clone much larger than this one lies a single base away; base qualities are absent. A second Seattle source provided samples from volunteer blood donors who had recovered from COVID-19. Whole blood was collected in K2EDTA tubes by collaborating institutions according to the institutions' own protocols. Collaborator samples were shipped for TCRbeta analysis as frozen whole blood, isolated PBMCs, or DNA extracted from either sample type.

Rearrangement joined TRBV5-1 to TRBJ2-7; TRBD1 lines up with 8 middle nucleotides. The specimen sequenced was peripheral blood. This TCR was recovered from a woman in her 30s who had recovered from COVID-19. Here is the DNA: TGCGCCAGCAGCTTGGAGGACAGGGTCGCCTACGAGCAGTACTTC. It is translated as CASSLEDRVAYEQYF.